What follows are 20 T cell receptor beta chains derived from one specimen sequenced in a study of regulatory dendritic cells for organ transplantation. The protocol was immunoSEQ multiplex PCR, while the TCRdb copy is restricted to in-frame clones and leaves out a portion. The sample records 25,000 to 35,000 clones, more than 65% being singletons. Sequenced sample: naive CD8+ T cells from blood. Subset denoted: CD45RA+ naive T cells. These receptors were collected from a human donor in good health.

CDR3 region: CASSPSTGGGYYGYTF. CDR3 in DNA: TGTGCCAGCAGTCCGTCGACAGGGGGCGGATACTATGGCTACACCTTC. The gene calls are TRBV27 and TRBJ1-2, with TRBD1 identical over 10 bases. This CDR3 contains 16 residues. Losses at the gene ends were 5 bases for V and 3 bases for J; bases not matched to a gene: 9. Germline CDR1 and CDR2: MNHEY and SMNVEV (reference sequence).

The gene calls are TRBV7-8 and TRBJ2-1; 10 bases map to TRBD2. The ends lost 0 bases at V and 5 bases at J; junction bases unmatched: 7. CDR1 SGHVS and CDR2 FQNEAQ come from the germline V gene. This CDR3 is built from 17 residues. The CDR3 spells CASSLASGGPPHNEQFF. The CDR3 DNA is TGTGCCAGCAGCTTAGCTAGCGGGGGGCCACCCCACAATGAGCAGTTCTTC.

The chain's CDR3 is CASSQEPGTEPYGYTF. CDR3 DNA: TGCGCCAGCAGCCAAGAACCCGGGACAGAGCCTTATGGCTACACCTTC. This chain connects TRBV4-1 to TRBJ1-2; 7 bases fit TRBD1. Trimming took 0 bases from V and 5 from J; bases not matched to a gene: 9. CDR3 length: 16 amino acids. Germline CDR1 is MGHRA and CDR2 is YSYEKL.

This clone has a single count. The chain is built from TRBV4-1 and TRBJ2-3, with 9 bases matching TRBD2. This CDR3 comprises 18 residues. The J segment lost 0 bases and the V segment lost 0 bases, leaving 7 bases of the junction unmatched. Germline V gives CDR1 MGHRA, CDR2 YSYEKL. CDR3 sequence (DNA): TGCGCCAGCAGCCAAGATTGGCGGGGGGGCCAGAGCACAGATACGCAGTATTTT. Protein sequence: CASSQDWRGGQSTDTQYF.

J is TRBJ1-2 and V is TRBV27, with D tentatively TRBD1 (6 bases). Germline V gene sequence: CDR1 MNHEY, CDR2 SMNVEV (reference sequence). CDR3 size: 14 residues. Deletions cut 5 bases from V and 2 bases from J, with 12 bases between. In nucleotides, the CDR3 is TGTGCCAGCAGTCCCACCGGACAGAACTATGGCTACACCTTC. Its translation is CASSPTGQNYGYTF.

The chain combines TRBV5-4 with TRBJ2-7; TRBD1 might be the D (5 bases). From germline, CDR1 is SGHNT and CDR2 YYREEE (reference sequence). This CDR3 has 13 residues. V was cut by 3 bases and J by 5 bases, with 12 bases left in between. CDR3 protein: CASSYQGQDEQYF. In DNA, the CDR3 is TGTGCCAGCAGCTACCAGGGCCAGGACGAGCAGTACTTC. The whole variable domain, remainder taken from reference TRBV5-4 and TRBJ2-7, is ETGVTQSPTHLIKTRGQQVTLRCSSQSGHNTVSWYQQALGQGPQFIFQYYREEENGRGNFPPRFSGLQFPNYSSELNVNALELDDSALYLCASSYQGQDEQYFGPGTRLTVT.

The gene calls are TRBV5-6 and TRBJ2-7, with a tentative D call TRBD1 (6 bases). The CDR3 loop spans 14 amino acids. V lost 2 bases, J lost 5 bases, and 14 bases lay in between. The germline gives CDR1 SGHDT, CDR2 YYEEEE. The DNA for the CDR3 is TGTGCCAGCAGCTTAAACAGGGTCTCTAACGAGCAGTACTTC. The encoded protein is CASSLNRVSNEQYF.

This chain links TRBV7-9 with TRBJ2-7; TRBD1 matches 10 bases. This CDR3 has 14 residues. The trim removed 5 bases at V and 4 bases at J, leaving 5 bases unmatched. Germline loops: CDR1 SEHNR, CDR2 FQNEAQ (reference sequence). Here the CDR3 DNA reads TGTGCCAGCAGCCCGAGACAGGGGGCTTACGAGCAGTACTTC. Amino acids: CASSPRQGAYEQYF.

The chain employs TRBV13 and TRBJ2-1; maybe TRBD1 (6 bases). V shed 5 bases and J shed 1 base, with 9 bases lying between them. Per germline, CDR1 PRHDT and CDR2 FYEKMQ (reference sequence). The CDR3 runs to 14 residues. The CDR3 reads CASSPGTSYNEQFF. CDR3 bases: TGTGCCAGCAGCCCCGGGACATCCTACAATGAGCAGTTCTTC.

The sample holds a few counts of this clone. The chain joins TRBV5-1 to TRBJ2-7, with D maybe TRBD2 (7 bases). V was shortened by 3 bases and J by 3 bases, with 19 bases between the two germline ends. Germline V lookup: CDR1 SGHRS, CDR2 YFSETQ. The CDR3 length is 16 residues. The CDR3 region is CASSSGGPGEGYEQYF. CDR3 coding DNA: TGCGCCAGCAGCTCCGGGGGGCCAGGGGAAGGCTACGAGCAGTACTTC.

V usage is TRBV5-6 and J usage is TRBJ1-2, with 9 bases that match TRBD1. Germline CDR1 and CDR2: SGHDT and YYEEEE. V dropped 3 bases and J dropped 10; count of bases not matched to a gene: 13. CDR3 length: 15 residues. CDR3 sequence: CASSCPQGAACVYTF. CDR3 nucleotide sequence: TGTGCCAGCAGCTGTCCACAGGGGGCGGCCTGTGTCTACACCTTC.

The rearrangement joins TRBV4-1 to TRBJ1-1, with D possibly being TRBD1 (5 bases). This CDR3 is 13 amino acids long. Germline V gene lookup returns CDR1 MGHRA and CDR2 YSYEKL. V was trimmed by 8 bases and J by 0 bases, leaving 10 bases between them. The CDR3 loop is CASQPRVNTEAFF. The CDR3, as DNA: TGCGCCAGCCAACCCAGGGTGAACACTGAAGCTTTCTTT.

This clone was detected a few times. The chain couples TRBV5-4 to TRBJ2-7; TRBD2 might be the D (6 bases). Deletions cut 3 bases from V and 2 bases from J, with 12 bases between. CDR1 and CDR2 from the germline V gene are SGHNT and YYREEE (reference sequence). The CDR3 spans 14 residues. The CDR3 here is CASSSGSGTYEQYF. Here the CDR3 DNA reads TGTGCCAGCAGCTCTGGTAGCGGAACCTACGAGCAGTACTTC.

Only one count was recorded for this clone. V usage is TRBV15 and J usage is TRBJ2-7; 9 nucleotides match TRBD1. V trimming: 3 bases; J trimming: 3 bases; junction bases outside the gene matches: 6. The germline V gene has CDR1 LNHNV and CDR2 YYDKDF (reference sequence). The CDR3 length is 15 residues. The CDR3 region is CATSSSGTGYYEQYF. The DNA for the CDR3 is TGTGCCACCAGCAGTTCCGGGACAGGGTACTACGAGCAGTACTTC.

The count of this clone is one. This sample also contains other DNA sequences that code for the same CDR3. J is TRBJ1-5 and V is TRBV6-5, with TRBD1 as a possible D gene (5 bases). With 6 bases removed from V and 2 bases from J, the gap between germline ends came to 8 bases. The CDR3 runs to 13 residues. Germline assignment: CDR1 MNHEY and CDR2 SVGAGI. CDR3 in DNA: TGTGCCAGCAGCCCGGGGGGCAATCAGCCCCAGCATTTT. It yields the protein CASSPGGNQPQHF.

CDR3 amino acids: CASSPSEGTVGGYTF. In DNA, the CDR3 is TGTGCCAGTAGTCCGTCGGAGGGGACGGTTGGTGGCTACACCTTC. V is TRBV19 and J is TRBJ1-2, with D possibly matching TRBD1 (5 bases). Trimming cost V 5 bases and J 7 bases, with 20 bases left between them. The CDR3 runs to 15 residues. Germline assignment: CDR1 LNHDA and CDR2 SQIVND (reference sequence).

The chain has TRBV4-1 and TRBJ2-2, with D perhaps matching TRBD1 (6 bases). Trimming took off 4 bases at V and 0 bases at J, with 12 bases between the two ends. The CDR3 loop spans 16 amino acids. Germline V CDR1 and CDR2: MGHRA, YSYEKL. Here the CDR3 DNA reads TGCGCCAGCAGCCTGACAGGAGCTCCGAACACCGGGGAGCTGTTTTTT. It specifies CASSLTGAPNTGELFF.

The chain is built from TRBV9 and TRBJ1-5; possible D gene TRBD1, 5 bases. The CDR3 has 15 amino acids. Trimming took 0 bases from V and 0 from J, leaving 7 bases between them. CDR1 SGDLS and CDR2 YYNGEE come from the germline V gene. For the CDR3, the DNA is TGTGCCAGCAGCGTAGGGACATATAGCAATCAGCCCCAGCATTTT. Translating gives CASSVGTYSNQPQHF.

This clone has just one count. V gene TRBV9 combines with J gene TRBJ2-3; 9 positions match TRBD2. J was trimmed by 0 bases and V by 2 bases; bases with no gene match: 4. The CDR3 loop spans 16 amino acids. Germline CDR1 SGDLS, CDR2 YYNGEE. CDR3 region: CASSVLAGPSTDTQYF. CDR3 coding DNA: TGTGCCAGCAGCGTCCTAGCGGGGCCTAGCACAGATACGCAGTATTTT.

The gene calls are TRBV7-9 and TRBJ1-5; D gene uncertain. The CDR3 is 14 residues long. CDR1 is SEHNR, CDR2 FQNEAQ, per germline (reference sequence). Trimming removed 5 bases from V and 0 bases from J, with 8 bases in between. CDR3 DNA: TGTGCCAGCAGCCCAGCGGATAGCAATCAGCCCCAGCATTTT. Protein: CASSPADSNQPQHF.